This TCR beta chain was found in a study of T-cell memory formation after mild COVID-19 (dated by TCRdb to the early 2020s). A note on the overall study: TCR sequence clusters from the two donors were largely donor specific. Longitudinal TCRalpha and TCRbeta repertoire sequencing tracked T-cell clones expanding and contracting after mild COVID-19 in two donors. Two young, previously healthy adult volunteers, one female and one male, were included in the cohort. Overall study outcomes, separate from this receptor: Contracting CD4+ clones appeared mostly in the CM and EM memory subsets, whereas CD8+ clones were enriched in EMRA. Clones that contracted from day 15 to 85 showed balanced CD4/CD8 phenotypes, whereas a second wave of clones that expanded from day 15 to 37 leaned towards CD4+. The study covered only a couple of mild cases, and larger cohorts including severe cases with pre-infection samples were considered necessary. The second-wave clones that peaked on day 37 were not confirmed to be SARS-CoV-2 specific. The detection of some responding clones in pre-infection memory suggests that pre-existing cross-reactive memory T cells joined the SARS-CoV-2 response.

Sequenced on an Illumina NovaSeq 6000. cDNA libraries for TCRalpha and TCRbeta were prepared by 5'RACE using constant-segment primers, with sample barcodes and unique molecular identifiers added. Trizol reagent was used to extract RNA from every sample. Libraries were amplified in two PCR steps, with a second sample barcode and Illumina TruSeq adapters added in the second step. Libraries were sequenced on an Illumina NovaSeq with 2 x 150 bp paired-end reads. In the original analysis: With migec v1.2.7, reads were demultiplexed and then collapsed into UMI-guided consensus sequences. Using mixcr v2.1.11, the UMI consensuses were aligned to TRA and TRB V and J templates and assembled into clonotypes. A clonotype was counted as expanded or contracted only if both edgeR and NoisET called the change significant, with noise models trained on biological replicates. For edgeR calls, a false discovery rate-adjusted p below 0.01 and a log2 fold-change threshold of 1 were applied. As an exploratory analysis of dynamics, PCA with hierarchical clustering was applied to max-normalized trajectories of the 1000 most abundant clonotypes. Each responding clone was given a CD4 or CD8 phenotype based on the CD4+ and CD8+ repertoires, which had been sequenced separately. TCRdb cleaned the public reads at Q25 with fastp, built clones with MiXCR and kept in-frame beta chains. Each CDR3 protein gets just one entry, which takes the most common genes and DNA from the rows behind it. The V and J calls shown here were made by TCRdb, not taken from the authors' results. The sample yields 300,000 to 350,000 distinct CDR3 sequences; roughly 13% were counted once. The top ten clonotypes cover 20% to 25% of the sample.

This clonotype was observed a few times. Its antigen is not yet known. No quality values exist for individual bases; no much larger clone is one base distant. PBMCs were isolated by Ficoll-Paque density gradient centrifugation. Sequencing was carried out using PBMCs or a T cell subset sorted from them (not recorded which). The clonotype originates from a man younger than 30 who had mild COVID-19 (a few samples of this study predate the infection). The sample titles of this study are shuffled in the database, so cell type and time point are left out; the donor was told from shared clones.

The CDR3 region has the sequence CASSLGTAFISYNEQFF. The DNA sequence is as follows: TGTGCCAGCAGCTTAGGTACCGCTTTTATCTCCTACAATGAGCAGTTCTTC. This chain joins TRBV7-6 to TRBJ2-1; the D segment cannot be called with confidence. Including the terminal cysteine and phenylalanine, the CDR3 comprises 17 residues. Only the CDR3 part of the read is kept: 51 bases, read in frame from the first base. Trimming at the junction amounts to 1 base on V and 0 bases on J, and the germline ends lie 13 bases apart. Reading the germline V gene gives CDR1 SGHVS and CDR2 FNYEAQ.